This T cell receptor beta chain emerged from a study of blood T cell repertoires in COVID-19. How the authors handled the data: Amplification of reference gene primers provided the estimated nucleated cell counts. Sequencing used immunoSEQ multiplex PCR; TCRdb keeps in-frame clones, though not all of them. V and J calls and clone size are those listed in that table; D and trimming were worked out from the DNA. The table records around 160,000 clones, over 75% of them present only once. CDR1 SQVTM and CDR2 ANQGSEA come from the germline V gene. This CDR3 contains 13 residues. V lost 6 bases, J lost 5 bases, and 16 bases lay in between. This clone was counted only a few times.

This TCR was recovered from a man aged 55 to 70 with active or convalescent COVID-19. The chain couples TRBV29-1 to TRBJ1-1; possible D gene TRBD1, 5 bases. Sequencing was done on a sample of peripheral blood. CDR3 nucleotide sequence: TGCAGCGTCCTCAGGGCGGAGGGAACTGAAGCTTTCTTT. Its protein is CSVLRAEGTEAFF.